The rows below give T cell receptor beta chains drawn from one sample of a study of blood T cell repertoires in COVID-19. The assay was immunoSEQ multiplex PCR, and TCRdb's table has in-frame clones only and misses some. The data contain hundreds of thousands of clones, approximately 83% of them singletons. Material: PBMCs or T cells enriched from blood (not recorded which). The receptor source for this set is a woman between 40 and 50 years old with acute COVID-19. Both conserved end residues are part of each CDR3. Fields, in order: CDR3 length, V gene, clone size, J gene, D gene, CDR3 protein, CDR3 DNA. A D gene is named only where the DNA matches it firmly. The listing skips clone size in some rows; elsewhere it reads once, few, many or a size class.

15	TRBV5-5	.	TRBJ1-6	TRBD1	CASSISTGRNSPLHF	TGTGCCAGCAGCATTTCGACAGGGAGAAATTCACCCCTCCACTTT
14	TRBV6-5	.	TRBJ2-7	TRBD1	CASSYADRVDEQYF	TGTGCCAGCAGTTATGCGGACAGGGTGGACGAGCAGTACTTC
15	TRBV11-2	.	TRBJ1-1	.	CASSVTEGPNTEAFF	TGTGCCAGCAGCGTAACGGAGGGCCCTAACACTGAAGCTTTCTTT
11	TRBV29-1	once	TRBJ2-7	TRBD1	CSVGTEYEQYF	TGCAGCGTCGGGACAGAATACGAGCAGTACTTC
14	TRBV7-3	.	TRBJ2-1	.	CASTPGGHYNEQFF	TGTGCCAGCACCCCGGGCGGACACTACAATGAGCAGTTCTTC
13	TRBV11-2	once	TRBJ1-6	.	CASSLLRNSPLHF	TGTGCCAGCAGCTTATTGCGGAATTCACCCCTCCACTTT
15	TRBV11-3	.	TRBJ2-7	.	CASSLAGTRLGEQYF	TGTGCCAGCAGCTTAGCCGGGACACGGTTGGGCGAGCAGTACTTC
15	TRBV7-9	.	TRBJ2-1	.	CASSPLAVDANEQFF	TGTGCCAGCAGCCCTTTAGCCGTAGATGCCAATGAGCAGTTCTTC
14	TRBV5-1	.	TRBJ1-1	.	CASSQGHKNTEAFF	TGCGCCAGCAGCCAAGGACATAAGAACACTGAAGCTTTCTTT
15	TRBV27	.	TRBJ1-1	.	CASSNRGVMNTEAFF	TGTGCCAGCAGTAACCGGGGGGTGATGAACACTGAAGCTTTCTTT
15	TRBV7-9	.	TRBJ1-1	.	CASSLDRQVGTEAFF	TGTGCCAGCAGCTTAGATAGGCAGGTCGGAACTGAAGCTTTCTTT
14	TRBV5-4	.	TRBJ2-7	TRBD2	CASSISGRGYEQYF	TGTGCCAGCAGCATTAGCGGGAGAGGCTACGAGCAGTACTTC
15	TRBV9	.	TRBJ2-6	.	CASSPTGSGANVLTF	TGTGCCAGCAGCCCCACCGGCTCTGGGGCCAACGTCCTGACTTTC
14	TRBV3-1/TRBV3-2	.	TRBJ2-1	TRBD2	CASTIVVGRGEQFF	TGTGCCAGCACCATCGTCGTGGGGAGGGGTGAGCAGTTCTTC
14	TRBV5-1	.	TRBJ1-1	TRBD1	CASQDRPENTEAFF	TGCGCCAGCCAGGACAGGCCGGAGAACACTGAAGCTTTCTTT
15	TRBV7-2	.	TRBJ2-7	.	CASSLRGQGFYEQYF	TGTGCCAGCAGCTTAAGAGGCCAGGGGTTCTACGAGCAGTACTTC
13	TRBV7-2	once	TRBJ2-3	.	CASSRRAADTQYF	TGTGCCAGCAGCCGGAGGGCCGCAGATACGCAGTATTTT
14	TRBV7-9	.	TRBJ2-5	TRBD2	CASSQTSGQETQYF	TGTGCCAGCAGCCAGACTAGCGGCCAAGAGACCCAGTACTTC
19	TRBV29-1	.	TRBJ2-1	TRBD2	CSPPDLGIAGVGSYNEQFF	TGCAGCCCCCCGGACTTGGGGATAGCGGGAGTCGGGTCCTACAATGAGCAGTTCTTC
13	TRBV6-5	.	TRBJ1-6	.	CASRTQAGSPLHF	TGTGCCAGCAGAACACAGGCAGGATCACCCCTCCACTTT
15	TRBV18	.	TRBJ1-5	TRBD1	CASSRDRNSNQPQHF	TGTGCCAGCTCTCGGGACAGAAATAGCAATCAGCCCCAGCATTTT
13	TRBV12-3/TRBV12-4	.	TRBJ2-7	TRBD2	CASSLTSGNEQYF	TGTGCCAGCAGTTTAACTAGCGGGAACGAGCAGTACTTC
12	TRBV7-9	.	TRBJ2-1	TRBD2	CASSLLAEEQFF	TGTGCCAGCAGCTTGCTAGCGGAGGAGCAGTTCTTC
15	TRBV11-2	.	TRBJ2-1	.	CASSLDQILGGSLFF	TGTGCCAGCAGCTTAGATCAAATCCTCGGAGGGAGTCTGTTCTTC
18	TRBV1	.	TRBJ2-1	.	CTSSHRLAGAYSYNEQFF	TGCACCAGCAGCCACCGACTAGCGGGAGCTTACTCCTACAATGAGCAGTTCTTC
14	TRBV11-1	.	TRBJ2-2	TRBD2	CASSQSGSAGELFF	TGTGCCAGCAGCCAAAGCGGGAGTGCCGGGGAGCTGTTTTTT
14	TRBV7-2	.	TRBJ2-1	.	CASRGDWSYNEQFF	TGTGCCAGCAGAGGGGACTGGTCCTACAATGAGCAGTTCTTC
16	TRBV6-2/TRBV6-3	few	TRBJ2-3	.	CASSPQRRTSTDTQYF	TGTGCCAGCAGCCCCCAGCGGAGAACTAGCACAGATACGCAGTATTTT
16	TRBV27	.	TRBJ2-5	TRBD1	CASSFPTGGFRETQYF	TGTGCCAGCAGTTTCCCGACAGGGGGCTTTCGAGAGACCCAGTACTTC
15	TRBV18	.	TRBJ1-1	.	CASSPPGGGPPEAFF	TGTGCCAGCTCACCACCAGGAGGCGGACCGCCTGAAGCTTTCTTT
18	TRBV9	.	TRBJ2-3	.	CASSPRVSGKTSTDTQYF	TGTGCCAGCAGCCCGCGTGTGAGCGGAAAAACTAGCACAGATACGCAGTATTTT
13	TRBV6-5	.	TRBJ1-2	.	CASRETEYYGYTF	TGTGCCAGCAGGGAGACAGAGTACTATGGCTACACCTTC
14	TRBV18	.	TRBJ2-1	TRBD2	CASSPAGAYNEQFF	TGTGCCAGCTCACCCGCGGGAGCTTACAATGAGCAGTTCTTC
16	TRBV5-1	.	TRBJ2-2	TRBD2	CASSFKAGGGTGELFF	TGCGCCAGCAGCTTCAAAGCGGGAGGTGGTACCGGGGAGCTGTTTTTT
15	TRBV5-1	.	TRBJ2-1	.	CASSLASGTYNEQFF	TGCGCCAGCAGCTTGGCCAGCGGAACCTACAATGAGCAGTTCTTC
16	TRBV6-1	.	TRBJ2-5	.	CASSDWLAPQQETQYF	TGTGCCAGCAGTGATTGGCTAGCGCCACAACAAGAGACCCAGTACTTC
15	TRBV6-5	.	TRBJ2-2	TRBD2	CASSYPSGRTGELFF	TGTGCCAGCAGTTACCCCAGCGGGAGAACCGGGGAGCTGTTTTTT
13	TRBV12-3/TRBV12-4	.	TRBJ2-7	TRBD2	CASRLAGANEQYF	TGTGCCAGCAGACTAGCGGGAGCAAACGAGCAGTACTTC